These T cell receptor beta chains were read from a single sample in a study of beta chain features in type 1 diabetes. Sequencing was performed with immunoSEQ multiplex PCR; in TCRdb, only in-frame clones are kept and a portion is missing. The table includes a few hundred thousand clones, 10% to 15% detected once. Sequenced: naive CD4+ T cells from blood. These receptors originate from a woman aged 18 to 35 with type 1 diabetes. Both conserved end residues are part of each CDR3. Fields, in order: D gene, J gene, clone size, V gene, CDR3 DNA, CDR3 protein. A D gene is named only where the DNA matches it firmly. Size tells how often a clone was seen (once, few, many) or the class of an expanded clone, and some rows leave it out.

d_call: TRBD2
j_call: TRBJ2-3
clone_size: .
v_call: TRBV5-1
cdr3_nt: TGCGCCAGCAGCTTGGTCTGGCGGGGGGGGACAGATACGCAGTATTTT
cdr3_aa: CASSLVWRGGTDTQYF

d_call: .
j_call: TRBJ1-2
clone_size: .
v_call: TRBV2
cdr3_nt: TGTGCCAGCAGTGAAGGCGTATGGAGGAACCATCTTTTCGGCTACACCTTC
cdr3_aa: CASSEGVWRNHLFGYTF

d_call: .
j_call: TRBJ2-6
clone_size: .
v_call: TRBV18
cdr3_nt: TGTGCCAGCTCACCACTGGGGGGGCGCACGTCTGGGGCCAACGTCCTGACTTTC
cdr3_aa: CASSPLGGRTSGANVLTF

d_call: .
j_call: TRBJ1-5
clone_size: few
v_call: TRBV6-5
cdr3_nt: TGTGCCAGCAGTTACACCAGGTCGAGCAATCAGCCCCAGCATTTT
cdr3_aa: CASSYTRSSNQPQHF

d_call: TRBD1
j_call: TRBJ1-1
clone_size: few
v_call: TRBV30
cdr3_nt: TGTGCCTGGAGGAGACAGGGGGCGTCTGAAGCTTTCTTT
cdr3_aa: CAWRRQGASEAFF

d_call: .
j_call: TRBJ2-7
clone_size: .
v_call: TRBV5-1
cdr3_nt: TGCGCCAGCCGAGTCCCGGGGAGCTCCTACGAGCAGTACTTC
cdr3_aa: CASRVPGSSYEQYF

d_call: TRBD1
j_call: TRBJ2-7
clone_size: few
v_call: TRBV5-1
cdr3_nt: TGCGCCAGCAGCCCAGGGGGCTACGAGCAGTACTTC
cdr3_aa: CASSPGGYEQYF

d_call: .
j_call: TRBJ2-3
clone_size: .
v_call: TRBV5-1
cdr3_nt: TGCGCCAGCAGCGAAGGAGGGGCCGATACGCAGTATTTT
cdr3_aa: CASSEGGADTQYF

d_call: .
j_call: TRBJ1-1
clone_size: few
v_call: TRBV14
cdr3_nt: TGTGCCAGCAGCCAAGCAGGACAGTCGGGGAAAGCTTTCTTT
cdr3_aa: CASSQAGQSGKAFF

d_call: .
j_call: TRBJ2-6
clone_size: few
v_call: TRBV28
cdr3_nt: TGTGCCAGCAGTTTAGGGGGCGCCGGGGCCAACGTCCTGACTTTC
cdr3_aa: CASSLGGAGANVLTF

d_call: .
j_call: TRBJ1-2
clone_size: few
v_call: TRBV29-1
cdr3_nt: TGCAGCGTTGAGCCCGGGTCCTATGGCTACACCTTC
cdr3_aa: CSVEPGSYGYTF

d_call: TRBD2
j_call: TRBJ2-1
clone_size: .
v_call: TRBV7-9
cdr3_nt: TGTGCCACGGGAGGGCCCTACAATGAGCAGTTCTTC
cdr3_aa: CATGGPYNEQFF

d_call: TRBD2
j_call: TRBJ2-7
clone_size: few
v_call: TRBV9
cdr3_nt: TGTGCCAGCAGCGTGACTAGCGGGAGTACCTACGAGCAGTACTTC
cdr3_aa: CASSVTSGSTYEQYF